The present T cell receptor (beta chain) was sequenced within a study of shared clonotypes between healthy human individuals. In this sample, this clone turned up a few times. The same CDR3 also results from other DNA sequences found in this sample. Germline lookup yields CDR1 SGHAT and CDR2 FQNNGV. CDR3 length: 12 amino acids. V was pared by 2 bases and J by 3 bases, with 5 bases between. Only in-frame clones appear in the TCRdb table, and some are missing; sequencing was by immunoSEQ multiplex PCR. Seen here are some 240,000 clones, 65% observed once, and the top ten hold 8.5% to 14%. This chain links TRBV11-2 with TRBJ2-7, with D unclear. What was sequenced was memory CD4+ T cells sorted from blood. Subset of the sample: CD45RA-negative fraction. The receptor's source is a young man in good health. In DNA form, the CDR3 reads TGTGCCAGCAGCTTACTCAGCTACGAGCAGTACTTC. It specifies CASSLLSYEQYF.